This is a list of T cell receptor beta chains from one sample in a study of radiotherapy plus CTLA-4 blockade in lung cancer. The assay was immunoSEQ multiplex PCR, and TCRdb's table has in-frame clones only and misses some. The sample lists more than 75,000 clones, roughly 80% occurring once. Material: peripheral blood, obtained from a patient treated with radiotherapy plus ipilimumab. The source of these receptors is a human donor with non-small cell lung cancer that progressed on radiotherapy plus ipilimumab. Each CDR3 is given with its conserved first and last residue.

j_call: TRBJ2-3
v_call: TRBV19
cdr3_aa: CASSTDRADTQYF

j_call: TRBJ2-2
v_call: TRBV18
cdr3_aa: CASSPTPLGATRELFF

j_call: TRBJ1-1
v_call: TRBV5-6
cdr3_aa: CASSLGGGWGSTEAFF

j_call: TRBJ2-7
v_call: TRBV6-1
cdr3_aa: CASREVGTYEQYF

j_call: TRBJ2-3
v_call: TRBV27
cdr3_aa: CASSFRLAVSDTQYF

j_call: TRBJ2-1
v_call: TRBV7-3
cdr3_aa: CASSKSGTEPYNEQFF

j_call: TRBJ2-2
v_call: TRBV13
cdr3_aa: CASSSGGTSNTGELFF

j_call: TRBJ1-5
v_call: TRBV6-6
cdr3_aa: CASSVNRDNQPQHF

j_call: TRBJ1-5
v_call: TRBV6-1
cdr3_aa: CASSNGYSNQPQHF

j_call: TRBJ1-5
v_call: TRBV6-1
cdr3_aa: CASSEVGRGSQPQHF

j_call: TRBJ1-5
v_call: TRBV28
cdr3_aa: CASSPRVVDQPQHF

j_call: TRBJ2-7
v_call: TRBV4-1
cdr3_aa: CASSQEPTGNYEQYF

j_call: TRBJ2-3
v_call: TRBV29-1
cdr3_aa: CSVGGRGGTDTQYF

j_call: TRBJ1-1
v_call: TRBV11-2
cdr3_aa: CASSLGVTEAFF

j_call: TRBJ2-2
v_call: TRBV2
cdr3_aa: CASSETITTGELFF

j_call: TRBJ1-3
v_call: TRBV6-6
cdr3_aa: CASTPGGSRNTIYF

j_call: TRBJ1-4
v_call: TRBV30
cdr3_aa: CAWRIGNEKLFF

j_call: TRBJ1-1
v_call: TRBV2
cdr3_aa: CASIGQGMNTEAFF

j_call: TRBJ1-5
v_call: TRBV7-9
cdr3_aa: CASGLHSNQPQHF

j_call: TRBJ2-3
v_call: TRBV5-1
cdr3_aa: CASSPTSGTLNTDTQYF

j_call: TRBJ2-1
v_call: TRBV5-4
cdr3_aa: CASMPSGTRGRYEQFF

j_call: TRBJ2-5
v_call: TRBV7-6
cdr3_aa: CASSLGMQETQYF

j_call: TRBJ1-5
v_call: TRBV4-1
cdr3_aa: CASSQGVHQPQHF

j_call: TRBJ2-7
v_call: TRBV28
cdr3_aa: CASKLRGASYEQYF

j_call: TRBJ2-1
v_call: TRBV19
cdr3_aa: CASSIVSGPYNEQFF

j_call: TRBJ1-3
v_call: TRBV2
cdr3_aa: CASSVSPAGEGNTIYF

j_call: TRBJ1-2
v_call: TRBV30
cdr3_aa: CAWSVQWGYTF

j_call: TRBJ2-1
v_call: TRBV6-5
cdr3_aa: CASSDSGRGNEQFF

j_call: TRBJ1-4
v_call: TRBV30
cdr3_aa: CAWSVWGDEKLFF

j_call: TRBJ1-2
v_call: TRBV7-2
cdr3_aa: CASSLRSLRYGYTF

j_call: TRBJ2-1
v_call: TRBV30
cdr3_aa: CAWSVTSGNHEQFF

j_call: TRBJ2-7
v_call: TRBV28
cdr3_aa: CASSSSTHEQYF

j_call: TRBJ2-1
v_call: TRBV4-1
cdr3_aa: CASSQEGVAGAVGEQFF

j_call: TRBJ2-1
v_call: TRBV28
cdr3_aa: CASSPWGQQFF

j_call: TRBJ2-1
v_call: TRBV10-3
cdr3_aa: CAIKPGTPNNEQFF